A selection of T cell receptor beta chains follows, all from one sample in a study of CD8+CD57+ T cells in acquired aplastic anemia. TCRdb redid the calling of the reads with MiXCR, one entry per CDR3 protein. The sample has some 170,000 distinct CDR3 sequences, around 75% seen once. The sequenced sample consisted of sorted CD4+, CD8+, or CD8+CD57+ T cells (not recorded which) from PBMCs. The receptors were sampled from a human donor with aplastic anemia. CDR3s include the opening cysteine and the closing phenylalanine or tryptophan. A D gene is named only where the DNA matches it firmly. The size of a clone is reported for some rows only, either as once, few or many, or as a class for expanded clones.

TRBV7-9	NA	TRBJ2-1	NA	CASTVGQGSYNEQFF	TGTGCCAGCACCGTAGGGCAGGGCTCCTACAATGAGCAGTTCTTC
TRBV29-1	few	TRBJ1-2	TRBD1	CSVVLQGALGYTF	TGCAGCGTTGTCTTGCAGGGGGCCCTTGGCTACACCTTC
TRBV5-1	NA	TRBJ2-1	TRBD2	CASSLGLAGVYNEQFF	TGCGCCAGCAGCTTGGGACTAGCGGGGGTTTACAATGAGCAGTTCTTC
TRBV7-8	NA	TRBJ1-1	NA	CASSPDGTFLVGTEAFF	TGTGCCAGCAGCCCCGATGGGACTTTTTTGGTAGGCACTGAAGCTTTCTTT
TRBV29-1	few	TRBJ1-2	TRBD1	CSVGQGNGYTF	TGCAGCGTTGGACAGGGTAATGGCTACACCTTC
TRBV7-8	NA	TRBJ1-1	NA	CASSVYQGNTEAFF	TGTGCCAGCAGCGTCTATCAGGGGAACACTGAAGCTTTCTTT
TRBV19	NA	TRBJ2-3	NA	CASSLRSQPDTQYF	TGTGCCAGTAGTCTGAGAAGCCAGCCAGATACGCAGTATTTT
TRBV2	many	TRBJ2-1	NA	CASFWGSYNEQFF	TGTGCCAGCTTCTGGGGCTCCTACAATGAGCAGTTCTTC
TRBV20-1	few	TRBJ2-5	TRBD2	CSARSGGPNQETQYF	TGCAGTGCTAGAAGCGGGGGACCGAACCAAGAGACCCAGTACTTC
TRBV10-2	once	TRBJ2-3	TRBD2	CASSQGLAGGTTQYF	TGCGCCAGCAGTCAGGGACTAGCGGGGGGGACAACGCAGTATTTT